This is a list of T cell receptor beta chains from one sample in a study of tumor-infiltrating lymphocytes in localized non-small cell lung cancer. The protocol was immunoSEQ multiplex PCR, while the TCRdb copy is restricted to in-frame clones and leaves out a portion. The table has some 7,100 clones, around 66% seen once. The sample consisted of lung tumor tissue. These receptors all come from a human donor with non-small cell lung cancer. Each CDR3 is given with its conserved first and last residue. Fields, in order: D gene, J gene, clone size, V gene, CDR3 DNA, CDR3 protein. The D gene is left open where the match is weak. Size is omitted from some rows. Given values are once, few, many or a class for expanded clones.

>TRBD2|TRBJ2-3|.|TRBV11-2
TGTGCCAGCAGCTTCCCTTTAGCGGGGGCAGATACGCAGTATTTT
CASSFPLAGADTQYF
>.|TRBJ1-1|.|TRBV29-1
TGCAGCGTCAGGCGGGGGGGCGAAAGGGCTTTCTTT
CSVRRGGERAFF
>TRBD1|TRBJ2-3|.|TRBV11-2
TGTGCCAGCAGCTTAGAATTTAGGACAGGGTTTGCAGATACGCAGTATTTT
CASSLEFRTGFADTQYF
>.|TRBJ2-2|few|TRBV6-1
TGTGCCAGCACCCAGCGATTGACCGGGGAGCTGTTTTTT
CASTQRLTGELFF
>.|TRBJ2-7|.|TRBV28
TGTGCCAGCAGGCGCGCAAGTGGCATCTCCTACGAGCAGTACTTC
CASRRASGISYEQYF
>.|TRBJ1-1|.|TRBV7-2
TGTGCCAGCAGCTTAGAGGTAGGGGGCACTGAAGCTTTCTTT
CASSLEVGGTEAFF
>TRBD1|TRBJ2-3|.|TRBV7-2
TGTGCCAGCAGCCCTATGAGGACAGGGATTTTTCCCACAGATACGCAGTATTTT
CASSPMRTGIFPTDTQYF
>TRBD2|TRBJ2-3|few|TRBV2
TGTGCCAGCAGTTCCGGGACTAGCGGGAGTAGCACAGATACGCAGTATTTT
CASSSGTSGSSTDTQYF
>TRBD2|TRBJ2-1|.|TRBV7-6
TGTGCCAGCAGCTTAGGGGCGGGGGGGTACAATGAGCAGTTCTTC
CASSLGAGGYNEQFF
>.|TRBJ2-5|few|TRBV6-6
TGTGCCAGCAGTCCGCTCGCGGATCAAGAGACCCAGTACTTC
CASSPLADQETQYF
>.|TRBJ1-5|medium-sized|TRBV7-9
TGTGCCAGCAGCTCAGAAGGGGATAGCAATCAGCCCCAGCATTTT
CASSSEGDSNQPQHF
>.|TRBJ2-2|.|TRBV9
TGTGCCAGCAGCCTGTCGGGTACTACGAACACCGGGGAGCTGTTTTTT
CASSLSGTTNTGELFF
>.|TRBJ2-7|.|TRBV29-1
TGCAGCGTCTTGACAGTCTACGAGCAGTACTTC
CSVLTVYEQYF
>.|TRBJ2-3|.|TRBV7-9
TGTGCCAGCAGCTTATACGGGTCCCTCACAGATACGCAGTATTTT
CASSLYGSLTDTQYF
>.|TRBJ2-7|once|TRBV11-2
TGTGCCAGCAGCCACCCTCTAGCGATCTCCTACGAGCAGTACTTC
CASSHPLAISYEQYF
>.|TRBJ2-1|once|TRBV19
TGTGCCAGTAGTATTGTGCGGGACAATGAGCAGTTCTTC
CASSIVRDNEQFF
>TRBD1|TRBJ2-3|.|TRBV5-8
TGTGCCAGCAGCTTGGACAGGGGGCTGGGCGATACGCAGTATTTT
CASSLDRGLGDTQYF
>.|TRBJ2-3|once|TRBV28
TGTGCCAGCAGTTTAATATCTCGGAATACGCAGTATTTT
CASSLISRNTQYF
>TRBD2|TRBJ2-5|.|TRBV6-6
TGTGCCAGCAGGGGGGAGGGACGGGGGAAGACCCAGTACTTC
CASRGEGRGKTQYF
>TRBD1|TRBJ2-5|.|TRBV25-1
TGTGCCAGCAGTGAAACTCACAGGGGGCAGCGGGAGACCCAGTACTTC
CASSETHRGQRETQYF
>.|TRBJ2-1|.|TRBV6-1
TGTGCCAGCAGTGAAGCGCTGATTGGGTCGGCCTCCTACAATGAGCAGTTCTTC
CASSEALIGSASYNEQFF
>.|TRBJ1-4|.|TRBV9
TGTGCCAGCAGCGTAGCCGTGGGGAGTAATGAAAAACTGTTTTTT
CASSVAVGSNEKLFF
>.|TRBJ1-1|.|TRBV7-2
TGTGCCAGCAGCCCCCGTAGAGGGGGTGGGACTGAAGCTTTCTTT
CASSPRRGGGTEAFF
>.|TRBJ2-3|large|TRBV5-1
TGCGCCAGCAGCTCTTCGGCGGCTAGCACAGATACGCAGTATTTT
CASSSSAASTDTQYF
>TRBD2|TRBJ2-2|few|TRBV11-2
TGTGCCAGCAGCTTATTGAGCGGGGGGTACACCGGGGAGCTGTTTTTT
CASSLLSGGYTGELFF
>.|TRBJ1-1|.|TRBV6-5
TGTGCCAGCAGTTACGGGGCCATGAACACTGAAGCTTTCTTT
CASSYGAMNTEAFF
>.|TRBJ2-2|.|TRBV6-1
TGTGCCAGCAGTAAATCCATCGCCGGGGAGCTGTTTTTT
CASSKSIAGELFF